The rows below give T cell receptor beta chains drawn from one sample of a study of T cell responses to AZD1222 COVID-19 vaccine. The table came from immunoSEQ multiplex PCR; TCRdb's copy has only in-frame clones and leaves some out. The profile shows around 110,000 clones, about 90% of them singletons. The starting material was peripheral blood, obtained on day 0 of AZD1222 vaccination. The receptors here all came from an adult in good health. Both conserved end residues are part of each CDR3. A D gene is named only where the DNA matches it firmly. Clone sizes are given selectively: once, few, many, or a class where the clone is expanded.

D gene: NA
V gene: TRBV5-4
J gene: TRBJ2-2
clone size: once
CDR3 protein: CASRIFTGELFF
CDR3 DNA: TGTGCCAGCAGGATCTTCACCGGGGAGCTGTTTTTT

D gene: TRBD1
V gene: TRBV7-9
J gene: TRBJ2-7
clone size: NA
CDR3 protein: CASSLPRGTYEQYF
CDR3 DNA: TGTGCCAGCAGCTTACCCAGGGGGACCTACGAGCAGTACTTC

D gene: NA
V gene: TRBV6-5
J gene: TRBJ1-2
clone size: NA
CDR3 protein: CASSRSQTGGYTF
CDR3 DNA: TGTGCCAGCAGCCGATCCCAGACGGGTGGCTACACCTTC

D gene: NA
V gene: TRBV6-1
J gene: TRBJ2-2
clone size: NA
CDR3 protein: CASRELGGTSNTGELFF
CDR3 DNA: TGTGCCAGCAGAGAATTAGGGGGGACCTCGAACACCGGGGAGCTGTTTTTT

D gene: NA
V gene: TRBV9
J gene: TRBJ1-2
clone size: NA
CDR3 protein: CASSVAGGIYGYTF
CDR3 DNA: TGTGCCAGCAGCGTAGCCGGGGGAATCTACGGCTACACCTTC

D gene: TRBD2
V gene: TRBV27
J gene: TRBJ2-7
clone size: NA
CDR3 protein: CASSPMTSSSYEQYF
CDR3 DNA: TGTGCCAGCAGTCCCATGACTAGCTCCTCCTACGAGCAGTACTTC

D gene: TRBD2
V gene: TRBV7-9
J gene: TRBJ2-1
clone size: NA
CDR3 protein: CASSLSPSGRKNEQFF
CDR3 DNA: TGTGCCAGCAGCTTATCCCCTAGCGGGAGGAAGAATGAGCAGTTCTTC

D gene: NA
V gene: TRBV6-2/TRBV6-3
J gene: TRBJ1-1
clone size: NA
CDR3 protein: CASSYPRQGSEAFF
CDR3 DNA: TGTGCCAGCAGTTACCCCAGACAAGGTAGTGAAGCTTTCTTT

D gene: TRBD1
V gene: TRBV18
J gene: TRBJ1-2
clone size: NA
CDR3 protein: CASSPPGQVARPDGYTF
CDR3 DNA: TGTGCCAGCTCACCACCTGGACAGGTAGCGCGCCCCGATGGCTACACCTTC

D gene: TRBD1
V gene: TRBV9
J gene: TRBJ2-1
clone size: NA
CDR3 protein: CASSVRDRAYNEQFF
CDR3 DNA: TGTGCCAGCAGCGTCCGGGACAGGGCCTACAATGAGCAGTTCTTC

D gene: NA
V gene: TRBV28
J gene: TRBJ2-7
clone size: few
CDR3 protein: CASSLSLAENSYEQYF
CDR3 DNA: TGTGCCAGCAGTTTGTCGTTAGCGGAAAACTCCTACGAGCAGTACTTC

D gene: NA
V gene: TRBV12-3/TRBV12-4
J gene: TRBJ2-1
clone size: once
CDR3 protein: CASSFNADNEQFF
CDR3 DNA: TGTGCCAGCAGTTTTAACGCAGACAATGAGCAGTTCTTC

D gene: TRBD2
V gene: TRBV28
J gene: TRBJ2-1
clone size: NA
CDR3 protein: CASSSQGSSGKYNEQFF
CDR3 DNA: TGTGCCAGCAGCAGCCAGGGGTCTAGCGGGAAATACAATGAGCAGTTCTTC

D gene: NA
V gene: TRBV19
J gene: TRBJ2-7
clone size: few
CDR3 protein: CASRGANLGSFEQYF
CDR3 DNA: TGTGCCAGTAGGGGGGCCAATCTTGGGTCCTTCGAGCAGTACTTC

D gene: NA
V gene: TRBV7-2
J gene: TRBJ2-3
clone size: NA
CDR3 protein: CASSPGIGAGSGTDTQYF
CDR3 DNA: TGTGCCAGCAGCCCGGGGATAGGGGCCGGTTCGGGGACAGATACGCAGTATTTT

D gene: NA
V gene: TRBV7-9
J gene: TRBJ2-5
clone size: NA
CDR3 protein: CASSQAGSQETQYF
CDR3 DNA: TGTGCCAGCAGCCAGGCGGGCAGCCAAGAGACCCAGTACTTC

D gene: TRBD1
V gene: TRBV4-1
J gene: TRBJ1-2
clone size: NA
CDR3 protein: CASSHRRDSNYGYTF
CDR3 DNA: TGCGCCAGCAGCCATCGACGGGACAGTAACTATGGCTACACCTTC

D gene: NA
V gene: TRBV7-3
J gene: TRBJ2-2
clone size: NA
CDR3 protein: CASSLSLGTGELFF
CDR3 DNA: TGTGCCAGCAGCTTATCCCTCGGGACCGGGGAGCTGTTTTTT

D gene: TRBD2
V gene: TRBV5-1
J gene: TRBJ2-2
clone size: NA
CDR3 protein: CASSPRTSSNTGELFF
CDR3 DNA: TGCGCCAGCAGTCCCCGGACTAGCAGTAACACCGGGGAGCTGTTTTTT

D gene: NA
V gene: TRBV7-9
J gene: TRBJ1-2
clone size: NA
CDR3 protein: CASSANYGYTF
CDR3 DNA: TGTGCCAGCAGTGCGAACTATGGCTACACCTTC

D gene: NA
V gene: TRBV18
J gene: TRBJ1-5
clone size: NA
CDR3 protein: CASSPAAGFNQPQHF
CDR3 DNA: TGTGCCAGCTCACCAGCGGCAGGATTCAATCAGCCCCAGCATTTT

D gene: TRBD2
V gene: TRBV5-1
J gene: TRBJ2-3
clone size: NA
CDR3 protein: CASSFPRLAGGPYDTQYF
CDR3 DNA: TGCGCCAGCAGCTTCCCCCGACTAGCGGGAGGGCCTTACGATACGCAGTATTTT

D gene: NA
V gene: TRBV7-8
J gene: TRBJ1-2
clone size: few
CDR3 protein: CASTPGRDYGYTF
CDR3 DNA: TGTGCCAGCACCCCCGGGAGGGACTATGGCTACACCTTC

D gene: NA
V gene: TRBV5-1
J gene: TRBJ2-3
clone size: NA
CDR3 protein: CASRIYGSDTQYF
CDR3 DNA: TGCGCCAGCAGGATCTATGGGAGCGATACGCAGTATTTT

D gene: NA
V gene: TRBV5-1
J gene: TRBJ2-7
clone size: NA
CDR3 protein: CASSSDSYEQYF
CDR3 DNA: TGCGCCAGCAGCTCGGATTCCTACGAGCAGTACTTC

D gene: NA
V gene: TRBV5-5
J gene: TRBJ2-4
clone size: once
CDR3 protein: CASSLLGGKNIQYF
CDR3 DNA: TGTGCCAGCAGCTTGTTGGGGGGCAAAAACATTCAGTACTTC

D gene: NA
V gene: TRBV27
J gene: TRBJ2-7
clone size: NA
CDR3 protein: CASSSDRSYEQYF
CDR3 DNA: TGTGCCAGCAGTTCGGACCGTTCCTACGAGCAGTACTTC

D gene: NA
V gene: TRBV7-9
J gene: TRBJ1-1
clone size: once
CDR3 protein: CASSLSRGYTEAFF
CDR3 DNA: TGTGCCAGCAGCTTATCTCGCGGGTACACTGAAGCTTTCTTT

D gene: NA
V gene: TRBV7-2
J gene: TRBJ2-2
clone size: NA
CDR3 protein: CASSLEYVLNTGELFF
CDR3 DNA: TGTGCCAGCAGCTTAGAGTATGTTTTGAACACCGGGGAGCTGTTTTTT

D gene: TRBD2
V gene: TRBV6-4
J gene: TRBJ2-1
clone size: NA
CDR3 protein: CASSDTSGRYNEQFF
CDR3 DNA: TGTGCCAGCAGTGATACTAGCGGGAGGTACAATGAGCAGTTCTTC

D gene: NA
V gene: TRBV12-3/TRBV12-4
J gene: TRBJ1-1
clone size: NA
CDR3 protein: CASSGNTEAFF
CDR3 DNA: TGTGCCAGCAGTGGGAACACTGAAGCTTTCTTT

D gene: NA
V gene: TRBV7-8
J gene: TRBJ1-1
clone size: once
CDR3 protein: CASSLTVNTEAFF
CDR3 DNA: TGTGCCAGCAGCTTGACCGTGAACACTGAAGCTTTCTTT

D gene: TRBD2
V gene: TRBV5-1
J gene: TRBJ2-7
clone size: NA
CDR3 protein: CASSKGLNSYEQYF
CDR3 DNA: TGCGCCAGCAGCAAGGGACTAAACTCCTACGAGCAGTACTTC

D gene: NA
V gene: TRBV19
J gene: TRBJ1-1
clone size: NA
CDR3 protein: CASKTTGGANTEAFF
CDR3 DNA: TGTGCCAGCAAGACCACCGGGGGGGCGAACACTGAAGCTTTCTTT

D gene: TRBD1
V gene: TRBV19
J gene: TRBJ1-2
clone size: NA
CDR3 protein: CASSKTGRDYGYTF
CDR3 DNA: TGTGCCAGTAGTAAGACAGGGCGCGACTATGGCTACACCTTC

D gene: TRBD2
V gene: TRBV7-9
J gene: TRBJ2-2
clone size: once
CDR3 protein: CASSPSGSHSTGELFF
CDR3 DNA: TGTGCCAGCAGTCCCAGCGGGAGTCATAGCACCGGGGAGCTGTTTTTT

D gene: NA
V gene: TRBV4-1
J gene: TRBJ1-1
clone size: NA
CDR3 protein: CASSQGRGSTEAFF
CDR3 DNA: TGCGCCAGCAGCCAAGGTCGGGGGTCCACTGAAGCTTTCTTT

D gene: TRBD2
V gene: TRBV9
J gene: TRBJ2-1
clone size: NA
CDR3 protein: CASSVELAGGNEQFF
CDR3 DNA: TGTGCCAGCAGCGTAGAACTAGCGGGAGGGAATGAGCAGTTCTTC

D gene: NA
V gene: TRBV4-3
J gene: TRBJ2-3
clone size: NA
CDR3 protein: CASSLGVTDTQYF
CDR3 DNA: TGCGCCAGCAGCCTTGGGGTGACAGATACGCAGTATTTT

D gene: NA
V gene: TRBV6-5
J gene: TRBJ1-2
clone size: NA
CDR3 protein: CASSKDSNYGYTF
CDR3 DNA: TGTGCCAGTAGTAAGGACAGCAACTATGGCTACACCTTC